This T cell receptor (beta chain) was captured in a study of cytomegalovirus exposure and HLA in healthy donors. Worth noting for this clone: The antigen remains undetermined.

General study points: It was taken for granted in presence/absence analyses that sequencing depth across donors was roughly uniform.

Germline CDR1 GTSNPN, CDR2 SVGIG (reference sequence). The CDR3 length is 13 residues. The V end lost 4 bases, the J end lost 1 base, and 10 bases lay between the germline ends. PCR employed 60 Vbeta and 13 Jbeta primers. The protocol was immunoSEQ multiplex PCR, while the TCRdb copy is restricted to in-frame clones and leaves out a portion. This sample yields under 200,000 clones, of which around 62% are seen a single time; roughly 2.9% belongs to the top ten. Sequencing was carried out using PBMCs. This receptor was obtained from a man aged 35 to 55 in good health and CMV-seronegative. V is TRBV30 and J is TRBJ1-2; maybe TRBD1 (5 bases). The CDR3 is CAWKRGGNYGYTF. The CDR3 DNA reads TGTGCCTGGAAACGGGGGGGTAACTATGGCTACACCTTC. Full variable domain (outside the CDR3, taken from reference TRBV30 and TRBJ1-2): SQTIHQWPATLVQPVGSPLSLECTVEGTSNPNLYWYRQAAGRGLQLLFYSVGIGQISSEVPQNLSASRPQDRQFILSSKKLLLSDSGFYLCAWKRGGNYGYTFGSGTRLTVV.